The 25 T cell receptor beta chains listed next were all sequenced from one sample in a study of T cell changes during pregnancy in multiple sclerosis. The table came from immunoSEQ multiplex PCR; TCRdb's copy has only in-frame clones and leaves some out. The sample holds about 54,000 clones, about 90% seen once. The material was peripheral blood, obtained after pregnancy. These receptors all stem from a female donor in good health, enrolled as a control in a pregnancy study.

The rearrangement joins TRBV18 to TRBJ1-1; TRBD1 aligns across 9 bases. With 4 bases clipped from V and 0 bases from J, the junction kept 3 bases outside the gene matches. Germline loops: CDR1 KGHSH, CDR2 LQKENI. CDR3 length equals 15 residues. The CDR3 region has the DNA TGTGCCAGCTCACGGGGGACAGGGTTGAACACTGAAGCTTTCTTT. It encodes CASSRGTGLNTEAFF.

This chain joins TRBV2 and TRBJ2-1, with 8 bases fitting TRBD2. V lost 1 base and J lost 2; bases outside the gene matches: 7. The germline V gene encodes CDR1 SNHLY and CDR2 FYNNEI. The CDR3 spans 17 residues. CDR3 loop: CASSEGGGRSAYNEQFF. CDR3 DNA sequence: TGTGCCAGCAGTGAAGGCGGCGGGAGGAGCGCCTACAATGAGCAGTTCTTC.

The rearrangement joins TRBV27 to TRBJ2-3; the D gene is possibly TRBD2 (5 bases). Germline V gene sequence: CDR1 MNHEY, CDR2 SMNVEV (reference sequence). The V end was cut by 3 bases, the J end by 2 bases, with 24 bases between. This CDR3 region has 19 residues. The CDR3 is CASSLCRGFYPTSTDTQYF. The DNA of the CDR3 is TGTGCCAGCAGTTTGTGTCGGGGATTCTATCCCACCTCCACAGATACGCAGTATTTT.

This rearrangement joins TRBV18 to TRBJ1-3, with D possibly matching TRBD1 (5 bases). The V end lost 3 bases, the J end lost 0 bases, and 15 bases lay between the germline ends. This CDR3 has 17 residues. Germline-derived CDR1 and CDR2 are KGHSH and LQKENI. The chain's CDR3 is CASSPLDRLDSGNTIYF. CDR3 DNA: TGTGCCAGCTCACCCCTAGACAGACTCGACTCTGGAAACACCATATATTTT.

This rearrangement joins TRBV18 to TRBJ1-6; TRBD1 matches at 9 bases. V gave up 3 bases and J gave up 7 bases; unmatched junction bases: 4. The CDR3 is 15 residues long. Germline CDR1 reads KGHSH; CDR2 reads LQKENI. CDR3 region: CASSPSGTGNSPLHF. The CDR3 DNA is TGTGCCAGCTCACCGTCCGGGACAGGGAATTCACCCCTCCACTTT. The variable domain in full, completed from reference TRBV18 and TRBJ1-6, reads NAGVMQNPRHLVRRRGQEARLRCSPMKGHSHVYWYRQLPEEGLKFMVYLQKENIIDESGMPKERFSAEFPKEGPSILRIQQVVRGDSAAYFCASSPSGTGNSPLHFGNGTRLTVT.

The chain recombines TRBV5-1 with TRBJ2-3, with 8 bases fitting TRBD1. The trim removed 4 bases at V and 3 bases at J, leaving 10 bases unmatched. The CDR3 consists of 16 residues. Germline V lookup: CDR1 SGHRS, CDR2 YFSETQ. The CDR3 region is CASSLPTGEGTDTQYF. The CDR3 DNA reads TGCGCCAGCAGCCTTCCGACAGGGGAAGGTACAGATACGCAGTATTTT.

This chain uses TRBV6-1 with TRBJ2-7, with 7 bases identical to TRBD1. The CDR3 consists of 13 residues. The trim removed 6 bases at V and 0 bases at J, leaving 2 bases unmatched. The germline CDR1 and CDR2 sequences are MNHNS and SASEGT. The CDR3 region is CASRTGVSYEQYF. The CDR3 DNA reads TGTGCCAGCAGAACAGGGGTCTCCTACGAGCAGTACTTC.

The chain carries TRBV7-9 and TRBJ2-3; D unclear. The germline CDR1 and CDR2 sequences are SEHNR and FQNEAQ (reference sequence). V was trimmed by 2 bases and J by 8 bases, leaving 5 bases between them. The CDR3 runs to 11 residues. For the CDR3, the DNA is TGTGCCAGCAGCTTAACCGGTACGCAGTATTTT. It specifies CASSLTGTQYF.

The rearrangement joins TRBV19 to TRBJ1-1; D is unresolved. Germline lookup yields CDR1 LNHDA and CDR2 SQIVND (reference sequence). The CDR3 spans 14 residues. The V and J ends lost 6 bases and 1 base respectively, with 12 bases between them. CDR3 amino acids: CASRIGHPNTEAFF. The CDR3 DNA sequence: TGTGCCAGTAGGATTGGGCACCCGAACACTGAAGCTTTCTTT.

This clone is medium-sized (0.01 to 0.1%) within its sample. V usage is TRBV27 and J usage is TRBJ2-1, with 7 bases aligning to TRBD1. The CDR3 length is 15 residues. The germline gives CDR1 MNHEY, CDR2 SMNVEV (reference sequence). V was clipped by 6 bases and J by 2 bases; unmatched bases: 7. The CDR3 spells CASSPRGPAYNEQFF. The CDR3 DNA reads TGTGCCAGCAGCCCAAGGGGGCCGGCCTACAATGAGCAGTTCTTC.

This clone was counted many times. CDR3 nucleotide sequence: TGTGCCAGCAGGCAAGGACAGGCTAACACTGAAGCTTTCTTT. Amino acids: CASRQGQANTEAFF. This chain joins TRBV6-4 and TRBJ1-1; 7 nucleotides align to TRBD1. This CDR3 contains 14 residues. V lost 6 bases, J lost 2 bases, and 6 bases stayed unmatched. Germline CDR1 MRHNA, CDR2 SNTAGT.

The chain carries TRBV7-9 and TRBJ1-3, with 10 positions matching TRBD1. J gave up 7 bases and V 5 bases, and 8 bases lay outside the gene matches. CDR1 is SEHNR and CDR2 is FQNEAQ in the germline V gene (reference sequence). CDR3 length: 15 residues. The chain's CDR3 is CASSLGRGQGNTIYF. The CDR3 coding sequence is TGTGCCAGCAGCCTTGGAAGGGGACAGGGGAACACCATATATTTT.

The chain uses TRBV27 and TRBJ1-4; D is perhaps TRBD1 (5 bases). The CDR3 is 12 amino acids. The V and J ends lost 8 bases and 8 bases respectively, with 12 bases between them. CDR1 is MNHEY, CDR2 SMNVEV, per germline (reference sequence). The CDR3 is CASGAGLEKLFF. CDR3 sequence (DNA): TGTGCCAGCGGAGCAGGGTTGGAAAAACTGTTTTTT.

The chain has TRBV27 and TRBJ2-7; TRBD2 agrees at 12 bases. The CDR3 is made up of 16 amino acids. CDR1 is MNHEY and CDR2 is SMNVEV in the germline V gene (reference sequence). The V and J ends lost 6 bases and 2 bases, in that order; junction bases with no gene match: 8. CDR3 nucleotides: TGTGCCAGCAGACTCCTGACTAGCGGGAGCACCTACGAGCAGTACTTC. It yields the protein CASRLLTSGSTYEQYF.

The gene calls are TRBV6-5 and TRBJ2-7, with 8 bases identical to TRBD1. The J segment lost 8 bases and the V segment lost 0 bases, leaving 12 bases of the junction unmatched. The CDR3 length is 16 residues. The V gene's germline CDR1 is MNHEY and CDR2 SVGAGI. CDR3 DNA sequence: TGTGCCAGCAGTTACTCTTGGGGACAGGTCTCTACGAAGCAGTACTTC. Translating it yields CASSYSWGQVSTKQYF.

V is TRBV11-2 and J is TRBJ2-3, with a possible D match to TRBD2 (6 bases). CDR1 and CDR2 from the germline V gene are SGHAT and FQNNGV. Trimming took 6 bases from V and 3 from J, leaving 13 bases between them. CDR3 size: 14 residues. The CDR3 loop reads CASRRAGSTDTQYF. The CDR3 coding sequence is TGTGCCAGCAGGCGGGCGGGGAGTACAGATACGCAGTATTTT.

The gene calls are TRBV5-4 and TRBJ2-5; no definite D call. The V end lost 3 bases, the J end lost 2 bases, and 5 bases lay between the germline ends. CDR1 SGHNT and CDR2 YYREEE come from the germline V gene (reference sequence). This CDR3 region has 12 residues. CDR3 DNA: TGTGCCAGCAGCTGGCCACAAGAGACCCAGTACTTC. It is translated as CASSWPQETQYF.

The chain joins TRBV5-1 to TRBJ1-6; 10 bases align to TRBD1. Trimming at V came to 2 bases and at J to 8 bases, leaving 4 bases not matched to a gene. The CDR3 length is 15 residues. Germline V gives CDR1 SGHRS, CDR2 YFSETQ. The CDR3 is CASSFGTGVYSPLHF. The DNA for the CDR3 is TGCGCCAGCAGCTTCGGGACAGGGGTCTATTCACCCCTCCACTTT.

This chain joins TRBV6-4 and TRBJ2-1; 9 nucleotides line up with TRBD2. The CDR3 runs to 15 residues. CDR1 is MRHNA, CDR2 SNTAGT, per germline. V was pared by 3 bases and J by 4 bases, with 4 bases of the junction left unmatched. For the CDR3, the DNA is TGTGCCAGCAGTGATGGGCTAGCGGGATACAATGAGCAGTTCTTC. This encodes CASSDGLAGYNEQFF.

The chain carries TRBV5-4 and TRBJ1-3, with D possibly matching TRBD1 (5 bases). The germline V and J ends were trimmed by 0 bases and 0 bases, with 10 bases remaining between them. CDR3 length: 16 amino acids. CDR1 SGHNT and CDR2 YYREEE come from the germline V gene (reference sequence). The chain's CDR3 is CASSLGGVSSGNTIYF. In DNA, the CDR3 is TGTGCCAGCAGCTTGGGGGGGGTGAGCTCTGGAAACACCATATATTTT. Drawing the rest from reference TRBV5-4 and TRBJ1-3, the complete variable domain is ETGVTQSPTHLIKTRGQQVTLRCSSQSGHNTVSWYQQALGQGPQFIFQYYREEENGRGNFPPRFSGLQFPNYSSELNVNALELDDSALYLCASSLGGVSSGNTIYFGEGSWLTVV.

The rearrangement links TRBV19 to TRBJ1-1; 7 nucleotides line up with TRBD1. Per germline, CDR1 LNHDA and CDR2 SQIVND (reference sequence). V dropped 9 bases and J dropped 6; count of bases not matched to a gene: 13. This CDR3 comprises 14 residues. The CDR3 nucleotides read TGTGCCAGCTTGCACAGGGGAGGTGGAGCTGAAGCTTTCTTT. It yields the protein CASLHRGGGAEAFF.

The V and J genes are TRBV12-5 and TRBJ2-1, with 10 bases aligning to TRBD2. The trim removed 1 base at V and 6 bases at J, leaving 3 bases unmatched. CDR1 and CDR2 (germline): LGHNT, FRNRAP. This CDR3 is 15 amino acids long. CDR3 DNA sequence: TGTGCTAGTGGTTTGGACGCTAGCGGGAGCAATGAGCAGTTCTTC. It encodes CASGLDASGSNEQFF.

This rearrangement joins TRBV5-6 to TRBJ1-1; D is ambiguous. The V gene's germline CDR1 is SGHDT and CDR2 YYEEEE. Trimming pared 1 base from V and 2 bases from J, leaving 3 bases between. CDR3 length equals 12 residues. CDR3 protein: CASSLYNTEAFF. DNA for the CDR3: TGTGCCAGCAGCTTGTATAACACTGAAGCTTTCTTT.

The V and J genes are TRBV5-1 and TRBJ2-3, with 8 bases lining up with TRBD2. Per germline, CDR1 SGHRS and CDR2 YFSETQ. V shed 3 bases, J shed 3 bases, and the junction held 3 bases outside the gene matches. CDR3 size: 14 residues. The CDR3 sequence is CASSSGGPTDTQYF. The CDR3 DNA is TGCGCCAGCAGCTCGGGGGGGCCGACAGATACGCAGTATTTT.

The rearrangement links TRBV5-1 to TRBJ1-3; TRBD1 is a possible D gene (5 bases). V was shortened by 2 bases and J by 2 bases, with 14 bases between the two germline ends. CDR3 size: 16 residues. CDR1 and CDR2 (germline): SGHRS, YFSETQ. CDR3 residues: CASSFAGIEPGNTIYF. CDR3 nucleotides: TGCGCCAGCAGCTTCGCAGGGATTGAACCTGGAAACACCATATATTTT.